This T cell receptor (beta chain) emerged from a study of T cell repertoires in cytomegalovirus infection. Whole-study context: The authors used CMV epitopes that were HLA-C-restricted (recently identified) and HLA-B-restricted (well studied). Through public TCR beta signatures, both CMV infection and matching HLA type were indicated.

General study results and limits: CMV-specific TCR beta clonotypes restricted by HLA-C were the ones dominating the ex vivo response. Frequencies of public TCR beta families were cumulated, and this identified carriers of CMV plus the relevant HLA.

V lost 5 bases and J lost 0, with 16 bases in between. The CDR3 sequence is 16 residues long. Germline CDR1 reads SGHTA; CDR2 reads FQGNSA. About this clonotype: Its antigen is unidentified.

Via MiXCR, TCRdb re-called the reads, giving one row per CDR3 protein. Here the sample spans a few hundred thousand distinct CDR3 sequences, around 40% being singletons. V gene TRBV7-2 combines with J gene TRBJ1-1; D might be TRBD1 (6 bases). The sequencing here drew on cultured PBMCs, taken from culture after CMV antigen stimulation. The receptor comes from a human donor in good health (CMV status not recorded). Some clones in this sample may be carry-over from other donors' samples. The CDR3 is CASSPGVGSLNTEAFF. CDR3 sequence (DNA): TGTGCCAGCAGCCCAGGGGTCGGGTCCCTGAACACTGAAGCTTTCTTT. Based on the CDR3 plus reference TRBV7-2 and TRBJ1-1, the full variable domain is GAGVSQSPSNKVTEKGKDVELRCDPISGHTALYWYRQSLGQGLEFLIYFQGNSAPDKSGLPSDRFSAERTGGSVSTLTIQRTQQEDSAVYLCASSPGVGSLNTEAFFGQGTRLTVV.